These 18 T cell receptor beta chains originate from one sample sequenced in a study of blood T cells in healthy people across ages. A second roughly 6 to 11 cycle PCR used barcoded and J-beta primers. TCRdb re-derived calls from the 5' RACE reads in MiXCR, one entry per CDR3 protein. The profile covers about 800,000 distinct CDR3 sequences, with about 47% appearing a single time and roughly 18% taken by the ten largest. The material sequenced was blood. The receptors here all came from a man at least 80 years old in good health.

About this clonotype itself: The junction and the germline gene differ at one end; a read error may be behind it. The chain is built from TRBV20-1 and TRBJ2-7; TRBD2 matches 11 bases. The CDR3 covers 16 residues. Germline V gene lookup returns CDR1 DFQATT and CDR2 SNEGSKA (reference sequence). CDR3 sequence (DNA): TGCAGTGCCAGAGATGCCCGGACTAGCGGGCTCTACGAGCAGTACTTC. It yields the protein CSARDARTSGLYEQYF.

This chain uses TRBV28 with TRBJ1-4, with D uncertain. This CDR3 spans 14 amino acids. The ends were cut back, 3 bases at V and 4 bases at J, with 9 bases in the middle. The V gene's germline CDR1 is MDHEN and CDR2 SYDVKM. Here the CDR3 DNA reads TGTGCCAGCAGTTTCCGGCCGAGTAATGAAAAACTGTTTTTT. This encodes CASSFRPSNEKLFF.

V usage is TRBV5-6 and J usage is TRBJ2-1; 11 nucleotides align to TRBD2. The CDR3 is 15 amino acids. V trimming: 7 bases; J trimming: 4 bases; junction bases outside the gene matches: 7. CDR1 and CDR2 from the germline V gene are SGHDT and YYEEEE. In DNA, the CDR3 is TGTGCCAGCGGAGAGGTAGCGGGAGGGTACAATGAGCAGTTCTTC. This codes for CASGEVAGGYNEQFF.

This clonotype was detected ten times or more. V gene TRBV29-1 combines with J gene TRBJ2-1, with D hard to call. CDR3 size: 11 residues. The V end lost 5 bases, the J end lost 6 bases, and 8 bases lay between the germline ends. The germline CDR1 and CDR2 sequences are SQVTM and ANQGSEA. The CDR3 nucleotides are TGCAGCGTTTTGAAGGCCAATGAGCAGTTCTTC. Its protein product is CSVLKANEQFF.

This chain joins TRBV27 and TRBJ1-2, with D possibly TRBD1 on 5 matching bases. The CDR3 has 17 amino acids. Germline assignment: CDR1 MNHEY and CDR2 SMNVEV (reference sequence). V was clipped by 0 bases and J by 0 bases, with 14 bases between them. CDR3: CASSLSGPRIANYGYTF. The DNA of the CDR3 is TGTGCCAGCAGTTTATCGGGGCCCCGGATAGCTAACTATGGCTACACCTTC.

The chain joins TRBV20-1 to TRBJ2-7, with a possible D match to TRBD2 (5 bases). The CDR3 contains 13 residues. Per the germline V gene, CDR1 is DFQATT and CDR2 is SNEGSKA (reference sequence). V lost 6 bases to trimming and J lost 5 bases, with 17 bases between them. CDR3 DNA: TGCAGTGCGCAAAGTGGGAGTAAGAACGAGCAGTACTTC. Translated: CSAQSGSKNEQYF.

As DNA, the CDR3 is TGTGCCAGCAGTTACACGCCGGGACAGTACTACGAGCAGTACTTC. This sequence encodes CASSYTPGQYYEQYF. The chain employs TRBV6-6 and TRBJ2-7; 7 bases agree with TRBD1. The junction had 7 bases not matched to a gene; V was cut back by 2 bases and J by 3 bases. The length of the CDR3 is 15 residues. CDR1 and CDR2 from the germline V gene are MNHNY and SVGAGI (reference sequence).

This clonotype was counted only a few times. The CDR3 DNA reads as TGTGCCAGCAGCCAAGCAGGGGGCAATTCACCCCTCCACTTT. This codes for CASSQAGGNSPLHF. V usage is TRBV4-2 and J usage is TRBJ1-6; TRBD1 matches at 8 bases. The ends lost 1 base at V and 7 bases at J; junction bases unmatched: 0. The CDR3 length is 14 residues. The germline V gene has CDR1 LGHNA and CDR2 YNFKEQ.

The chain links TRBV18 to TRBJ2-7, with D perhaps TRBD1 (5 bases). Germline assignment: CDR1 KGHSH and CDR2 LQKENI. The CDR3 runs to 13 residues. The V end lost 2 bases, the J end lost 3 bases, and 8 bases lay between the germline ends. The chain's CDR3 is CASSPEDNYEQYF. In DNA, the CDR3 is TGTGCCAGCTCACCAGAGGACAACTACGAGCAGTACTTC.

This clonotype was seen once. CDR3 in DNA: TGTGCCAGCAGCCCGCCGGTGTCAGATACGCAGTATTTT. Its translation is CASSPPVSDTQYF. The chain recombines TRBV7-2 with TRBJ2-3; the D is unclear. This CDR3 comprises 13 residues. Between the trimmed V and J ends, which lost 5 bases and 4 bases, there was a span of 10 bases. Germline V gene sequence: CDR1 SGHTA, CDR2 FQGNSA.

There are a few counts of this clonotype. A much larger clone differs by one base, so this may be a read error. V is TRBV7-2 and J is TRBJ2-3; D may be TRBD2 (6 bases). Trimming pared 3 bases from V and 3 bases from J, leaving 13 bases between. Looked up from germline, CDR1 is SGHTA and CDR2 is FQGNSA. The CDR3 has 15 amino acids. The DNA for the CDR3 is TGTGCCAGCAGCTTTGTTTTTGGAGGGACAGATACGCAGTATTTT. Residues: CASSFVFGGTDTQYF.

The J gene is TRBJ2-7, the V gene TRBV6-2 or TRBV6-3; unclear D gene. The CDR3 has 12 residues. Deletions cut 6 bases from V and 2 bases from J, with 8 bases between. CDR1 and CDR2 (germline): MNHEY, SVGEGT. The CDR3 DNA reads TGTGCCAGCAGAAGCTTCACCTACGAGCAGTACTTC. This sequence encodes CASRSFTYEQYF.

V gene TRBV19 combines with J gene TRBJ2-3; 7 bases fit TRBD2. From germline, CDR1 is LNHDA and CDR2 SQIVND (reference sequence). The CDR3 is 14 residues long. Trimming took 3 bases from V and 4 from J; bases not matched to a gene: 4. CDR3 region: CASSIAGVADTQYF. For the CDR3, the DNA is TGTGCCAGTAGTATTGCGGGGGTGGCAGATACGCAGTATTTT. Together with reference TRBV19 and TRBJ2-3, the CDR3 gives the full variable domain: DGGITQSPKYLFRKEGQNVTLSCEQNLNHDAMYWYRQDPGQGLRLIYYSQIVNDFQKGDIAEGYSVSREKKESFPLTVTSAQKNPTAFYLCASSIAGVADTQYFGPGTRLTVL.

The chain has TRBV5-5 and TRBJ2-3; TRBD2 matches at 9 bases. There are 17 residues in the CDR3. V shed 0 bases, J shed 5 bases, and the junction held 10 bases outside the gene matches. Germline values: CDR1 SGHKS, CDR2 YYEKEE (reference sequence). CDR3 region: CASSLDGLAGYKDTQYF. The CDR3 region has the DNA TGTGCCAGCAGCTTGGACGGGCTAGCGGGATACAAAGATACGCAGTATTTT.

The rearrangement links TRBV24-1 to TRBJ2-7, with D possibly being TRBD1 or TRBD2 (5 bases each). Trimming took 9 bases from V and 2 from J, leaving 13 bases between them. The CDR3 spans 13 residues. Germline assignment: CDR1 KGHDR and CDR2 SFDVKD. The DNA for the CDR3 is TGTGCCACCCTTTCGTGGGGGACCTACGAGCAGTACTTC. Translated, it gives CATLSWGTYEQYF.

This sequence joins TRBV20-1 and TRBJ2-7; 9 positions agree with TRBD1. This CDR3 has 14 amino acids. The V gene's germline CDR1 is DFQATT and CDR2 SNEGSKA (reference sequence). J lost 4 bases, V lost 2 bases, and 6 bases had no gene match. The CDR3 protein is CSARRGQGRYEQYF. DNA of the CDR3: TGCAGTGCTAGAAGAGGACAGGGGAGGTACGAGCAGTACTTC.

J is TRBJ1-6 and V is TRBV6-5; D is uncertain. CDR1 and CDR2 (germline): MNHEY, SVGAGI. V was cut by 5 bases and J by 7 bases, with 18 bases left in between. The CDR3 length is 16 residues. Written as DNA, the CDR3 is TGTGCCAGCAGTCGACGGGGAAAGTGGAGCAATTCACCCCTCCACTTT. Its protein is CASSRRGKWSNSPLHF.

V gene TRBV5-1 combines with J gene TRBJ2-1; 9 bases map to TRBD2. V lost 4 bases to trimming and J lost 0 bases; unmatched junction nucleotides: 11. The CDR3 is 18 residues long. Germline V gene data show CDR1 as SGHRS and CDR2 as YFSETQ. As DNA, the CDR3 is TGCGCCAGCAGCGATCCCGGGACTAGCCTTGGCTCCTACAATGAGCAGTTCTTC. It yields the protein CASSDPGTSLGSYNEQFF.